This T cell receptor beta chain came from a study of blood T cells in healthy people across ages. Study-level background: Capture by template switching was about one barcoded beta molecule per two T cells.

A second PCR of about 7 to 11 cycles used a sample-barcoded 5' primer and a J-beta primer mix. MiXCR, run by TCRdb on the 5' RACE reads, gives a single entry per CDR3 protein. The sample contains 1.2 million to 1.5 million distinct CDR3 sequences, approximately 59% of which appear only once. Germline V lookup: CDR1 MNHEY, CDR2 SVGEGT. V was cut by 10 bases and J by 4 bases, with 13 bases left in between. The CDR3 is 12 residues long. The chain carries TRBV6-2 or TRBV6-3 and TRBJ1-2; tentative D call: TRBD1 (6 bases). The receptor's source is a man aged 18 to 29 in good health. Sample: blood. The CDR3 coding sequence is TGTGCCACCTTCCCGGGGGCCTATGGCTACACCTTC. The encoded protein is CATFPGAYGYTF.